One sample yielded the 4 T cell receptor beta chains listed below, sequenced in a study of shared clonotypes between healthy human individuals. Using immunoSEQ multiplex PCR, the repertoire was profiled, and TCRdb retains in-frame clones only, with some absent. The sample includes over a million clones, approximately 70% of them seen just once. Sequences were obtained from memory CD4+ T cells sorted from blood. Subset described: CD45RA-negative fraction. The receptors here all came from a man aged 18 to 29 in good health.

This clone was seen more than once but under ten times. CDR3 coding DNA: TGTGCCAGCTATGGGGGACACCCTACGGAAGGCTACACCTTC. Amino acid sequence: CASYGGHPTEGYTF. The rearrangement links TRBV18 to TRBJ1-2; tentatively, D is TRBD1 (6 bases). The germline V gene encodes CDR1 KGHSH and CDR2 LQKENI. V lost 7 bases and J lost 8, with 20 bases in between. The CDR3 is 14 residues long.

V gene TRBV30 combines with J gene TRBJ1-2; no firm D call. CDR1 is GTSNPN and CDR2 is SVGIG in the germline V gene (reference sequence). Trimming removed 1 base from V and 7 bases from J, with 10 bases in between. CDR3 length equals 12 residues. The CDR3 bases are TGTGCCTGGAGTGCAGACGACGGTGGCTACACCTTC. As protein: CAWSADDGGYTF. The complete variable domain, with remaining parts taken from reference TRBV30 and TRBJ1-2, reads SQTIHQWPATLVQPVGSPLSLECTVEGTSNPNLYWYRQAAGRGLQLLFYSVGIGQISSEVPQNLSASRPQDRQFILSSKKLLLSDSGFYLCAWSADDGGYTFGSGTRLTVV.

The chain combines TRBV4-2 with TRBJ2-3; TRBD2 matches at 8 bases. V was clipped by 8 bases and J by 4 bases; unmatched bases: 11. Germline V gives CDR1 LGHNA, CDR2 YNFKEQ. CDR3 length: 15 residues. CDR3 nucleotide sequence: TGTGCCAGCGGTCCTTTTGCGGGAGGCGCAGATACGCAGTATTTT. It codes for CASGPFAGGADTQYF.

At least ten counts were recorded for this clone. Other nucleotide sequences in the sample specify the same CDR3. This chain joins TRBV7-2 and TRBJ1-5, with 10 bases aligning to TRBD1. Germline loops: CDR1 SGHTA, CDR2 FQGNSA. V trimming: 5 bases; J trimming: 6 bases; junction bases outside the gene matches: 7. This CDR3 comprises 15 residues. The CDR3 nucleotides read TGTGCCAGCAGCCCCCGACAGGGGGCAGGTCAGCCCCAGCATTTT. It encodes CASSPRQGAGQPQHF.